This record covers a single T cell receptor (beta chain). The sample originates from a study of blood T cell repertoires in COVID-19. Study-wide context: Samples taken during acute and convalescent COVID-19 were collected in the United States, Italy and Spain. T cells, B-cell-depleted T cells, or PBMCs provided the cDNA or gDNA that served as material.

CDR3 length: 15 residues. V shed 6 bases and J 3 bases; nucleotides not matched to a gene: 4. The V gene's germline CDR1 is SGHVS and CDR2 FNYEAQ. Original methodology: For nucleated cells, counts were estimated from reference gene primer amplification. TCRdb's table, derived via immunoSEQ multiplex PCR, lists solely in-frame clones and lacks some. Clonal size and the V and J genes are those of that table, whereas D and trimming came from the DNA. The sample lists about 74,000 clones, around 88% occurring once. This sequence was found in a woman of 80 years or more with active or convalescent COVID-19. Sample: peripheral blood. The genes are TRBV7-6 and TRBJ2-2; TRBD1 matches at 10 bases. Written as DNA, the CDR3 is TGTGCCAGCAGTTTGGACAGGGGGTACACCGGGGAGCTGTTTTTT. Its protein is CASSLDRGYTGELFF.